A single sample gave rise to the 17 T cell receptor beta chains below, sequenced in a study of blood T cells in healthy people across ages. Primed by a sample-barcoded 5' primer and a J-beta primer mix, a second PCR proceeded for about 6 to 12 cycles. TCRdb recomputed calls from the 5' RACE reads with MiXCR, one row per CDR3 protein. The sample has about 630,000 distinct CDR3 sequences, over 20% seen once. Sequencing input: blood. The receptor set was obtained from a man between 65 and 85 years old in good health.

This clonotype was seen more than once but under ten times. The J gene is TRBJ2-2, the V gene TRBV7-9, with TRBD1 as a possible D gene (6 bases). The CDR3 extends over 15 amino acids. The V gene's germline CDR1 is SEHNR and CDR2 FQNEAQ (reference sequence). V was pared by 7 bases and J by 1 base, with 13 bases between. The CDR3, as DNA: TGTGCCAGCAACCGTGGACAGCTGAACACCGGGGAGCTGTTTTTT. Translation gives CASNRGQLNTGELFF.

This clonotype was seen ten or more times. This CDR3 reads CASSRNRVLGETQYF. The CDR3, as DNA: TGCGCCAGCAGCAGAAACAGGGTTCTAGGAGAGACCCAGTACTTC. The rearrangement uses TRBV5-1 and TRBJ2-5; weak D call: TRBD1 (6 bases). Germline CDR1 SGHRS, CDR2 YFSETQ. Trimming stripped 4 bases from V and 4 bases from J, with 17 bases between. The CDR3 sequence is 15 residues long.

The chain's CDR3 is CAISGQGSYGYTF. The DNA for the CDR3 is TGTGCCATCAGCGGACAGGGGAGCTATGGCTACACCTTC. This chain joins TRBV10-3 and TRBJ1-2; 9 nucleotides line up with TRBD1. This CDR3 contains 13 residues. From germline, CDR1 is ENHRY and CDR2 SYGVKD. Trimming at V came to 6 bases and at J to 4 bases, leaving 3 bases not matched to a gene.

The rearrangement uses TRBV7-9 and TRBJ2-5, with D hard to call. Trimming took off 3 bases at V and 5 bases at J, with 13 bases between the two ends. The germline gives CDR1 SEHNR, CDR2 FQNEAQ (reference sequence). There are 14 residues in the CDR3. DNA of the CDR3: TGTGCCAGCAGCTTTTCAATCGCCGCGGAGACCCAGTACTTC. This sequence encodes CASSFSIAAETQYF.

V gene TRBV11-2 combines with J gene TRBJ1-5, with no clear D. CDR1 and CDR2 (germline): SGHAT, FQNNGV. The CDR3 is 15 residues long. Trimming pared 5 bases from V and 0 bases from J, leaving 11 bases between. CDR3: CASSEGAYSNQPQHF. In DNA form, the CDR3 reads TGTGCCAGCAGCGAGGGTGCTTATAGCAATCAGCCCCAGCATTTT.

The sample holds one count of this clonotype. This may stem from a read error, because a much larger clone lies one nucleotide away. The chain is built from TRBV20-1 and TRBJ2-7; 8 nucleotides line up with TRBD1. Germline values: CDR1 DFQATT, CDR2 SNEGSKA (reference sequence). This CDR3 is built from 13 residues. The V segment lost 5 bases and the J segment 9 bases; nucleotides outside the gene matches: 12. CDR3 in amino acids: CSAQGTGAHGQYF. The CDR3 region has the DNA TGCAGTGCTCAAGGGACAGGCGCCCACGGGCAGTACTTC.

The chain uses TRBV20-1 and TRBJ2-5, with D perhaps being TRBD1 or TRBD2 (6 bases each). Trimming cost V 0 bases and J 5 bases, with 19 bases left between them. Germline V lookup: CDR1 DFQATT, CDR2 SNEGSKA (reference sequence). The CDR3 contains 16 residues. The CDR3 region is CSARDRRGQGLETQYF. The CDR3, as DNA: TGCAGTGCTAGAGATCGTCGGGGGCAAGGGCTGGAGACCCAGTACTTC.

There are a few counts of this clonotype. CDR3 protein: CASSEAASVRNIQYF. In nucleotides, the CDR3 is TGTGCCAGCAGTGAAGCGGCTAGCGTCAGGAACATTCAGTACTTC. The genes are TRBV6-1 and TRBJ2-4; the D gene is possibly TRBD2 (6 bases). The CDR3 consists of 15 residues. Germline V gene lookup returns CDR1 MNHNS and CDR2 SASEGT. V was pared by 0 bases and J by 7 bases, with 13 bases between.

This clonotype was detected a few times. The chain's CDR3 is CASSSNGGSSYEQYF. CDR3 DNA sequence: TGCGCCAGCAGTTCAAACGGGGGGTCTTCCTACGAGCAGTACTTC. V gene TRBV5-1 combines with J gene TRBJ2-5; 7 bases are shared with TRBD2. Gene TRBJ2-7 matches the end of the DNA better, so the J call may be wrong. The CDR3 is 15 amino acids. Germline CDR1 and CDR2: SGHRS and YFSETQ.

This clonotype was picked up a small number of times. The chain is built from TRBV5-1 and TRBJ1-4; D possibly corresponds to TRBD1 (6 bases). Germline V gene lookup returns CDR1 SGHRS and CDR2 YFSETQ. The CDR3 extends over 17 amino acids. V dropped 4 bases and J dropped 0 bases, with 16 bases sitting between them. CDR3 sequence: CASSHTGSPSTNEKLFF. CDR3 sequence (DNA): TGCGCCAGCAGCCACACAGGGAGCCCCTCAACTAATGAAAAACTGTTTTTT.

The chain recombines TRBV12-3 or TRBV12-4 with TRBJ1-1; no definite D call. V was shortened by 8 bases and J by 0 bases, with 7 bases between the two germline ends. The CDR3 is made up of 12 amino acids. The CDR3 loop reads CASGFMNTEAFF. The CDR3 DNA sequence: TGTGCCAGCGGATTCATGAACACTGAAGCTTTCTTT.

In its sample, this clonotype was seen many times. The CDR3 sequence: CSVEVGRASSGANVLTF. CDR3 nucleotide sequence: TGCAGCGTTGAAGTCGGCAGGGCCTCCTCTGGGGCCAACGTCCTGACTTTC. The rearrangement joins TRBV29-1 to TRBJ2-6, with D perhaps TRBD1 (5 bases). This CDR3 has 17 residues. Per germline, CDR1 SQVTM and CDR2 ANQGSEA. V shed 1 base and J shed 0 bases, with 13 bases lying between them.

This clonotype was seen many times. J is TRBJ2-2 and V is TRBV7-3; D perhaps matches TRBD2 (5 bases). CDR1 is SGHTA and CDR2 is FQGTGA in the germline V gene. The CDR3 has 16 residues. V was shortened by 2 bases and J by 3 bases, with 13 bases between the two germline ends. Written as DNA, the CDR3 is TGTGCCAGCAGCTTATCGGCGGGTTCCCACACCGGGGAGCTGTTTTTT. As protein: CASSLSAGSHTGELFF.

This clonotype was counted between two and nine times. The CDR3 protein is CASSPPGEANYGYTF. In nucleotides, the CDR3 is TGTGCCAGCTCACCACCGGGGGAAGCTAACTATGGCTACACCTTC. V and J are TRBV18 and TRBJ1-2; TRBD1 is a possible D gene (5 bases). V was trimmed by 0 bases and J by 0 bases, leaving 8 bases between them. Germline loops: CDR1 KGHSH, CDR2 LQKENI. This CDR3 has 15 amino acids.

There are many counts of this clonotype. The chain joins TRBV12-3 or TRBV12-4 to TRBJ2-1; 9 bases are shared with TRBD2. Losses at the gene ends were 3 bases for V and 5 bases for J; bases not matched to a gene: 8. The CDR3 has 16 amino acids. DNA of the CDR3: TGTGCCAGCAGTTTTTTTGTGACTAGCGGTAACAATGAGCAGTTCTTC. This gives the protein CASSFFVTSGNNEQFF.

In DNA form, the CDR3 reads TGTGCCAGCAGTTCAGGGGACACTGAAGCTTTCTTT. This sequence encodes CASSSGDTEAFF. The rearrangement uses TRBV6-5 and TRBJ1-1; maybe TRBD1 (6 bases). The CDR3 has 12 residues. V was clipped by 4 bases and J by 3 bases, with 6 bases between them. Germline assignment: CDR1 MNHEY and CDR2 SVGAGI.

This clonotype has more than one count but fewer than ten. The V and J genes are TRBV5-1 and TRBJ2-1; TRBD2 agrees at 7 bases. The CDR3 loop spans 15 amino acids. In germline, CDR1 is SGHRS, CDR2 YFSETQ. Germline trimming cut 0 bases from V and 5 bases from J; bases unmatched to any gene: 5. The CDR3 DNA reads TGCGCCAGCAGCTTGGGTGCTAGCGGAGACAATGAGCAGTTCTTC. It specifies CASSLGASGDNEQFF. Complete variable domain (other parts from reference TRBV5-1 and TRBJ2-1): KAGVTQTPRYLIKTRGQQVTLSCSPISGHRSVSWYQQTPGQGLQFLFEYFSETQRNKGNFPGRFSGRQFSNSRSEMNVSTLELGDSALYLCASSLGASGDNEQFFGPGTRLTVL.